The 23 T cell receptor beta chains presented below share a single source sample, sequenced in a study of CD8 T cells in Susac syndrome. Roughly 0.45 to 1 ug RNA was reverse transcribed with random hexamers. TCRdb re-called the immunoSEQ multiplex PCR reads with MiXCR, one entry per CDR3 protein. Here the sample spans 150,000 or so distinct CDR3 sequences, around 95% being singletons. The source material was CD4+ T cells from PBMCs. The receptors originated from a human donor with Susac syndrome.

V and J are TRBV20-1 and TRBJ2-5, with 9 bases lining up with TRBD2. The CDR3 length is 14 residues. With V trimmed by 0 bases and J by 7 bases, 6 bases remained unmatched. Per germline, CDR1 DFQATT and CDR2 SNEGSKA (reference sequence). CDR3 in DNA: TGCAGTGCTAGAGATCGGCGGGAGGGAGGGACCCAGTACTTC. As protein: CSARDRREGGTQYF.

The chain employs TRBV15 and TRBJ1-1; 8 bases agree with TRBD1. CDR1 is LNHNV and CDR2 is YYDKDF in the germline V gene (reference sequence). The V segment lost 1 base and the J segment 10 bases; nucleotides outside the gene matches: 8. The CDR3 consists of 14 residues. This chain's CDR3 is CATSRGGQGAGAFF. The CDR3 DNA follows: TGTGCCACCAGCAGAGGTGGCCAGGGGGCCGGAGCTTTCTTT.

The chain couples TRBV18 to TRBJ1-1, with TRBD1 matching 7 bases. Germline loops: CDR1 KGHSH, CDR2 LQKENI. Trimming removed 0 bases from V and 1 base from J; junction bases left unmatched: 2. The CDR3 length is 15 residues. As DNA, the CDR3 is TGTGCCAGCTCACCACCACAGGGGACGAACACTGAAGCTTTCTTT. Translating it yields CASSPPQGTNTEAFF.

The rearrangement uses TRBV30 and TRBJ2-7; 10 bases align to TRBD1. In germline, CDR1 is GTSNPN, CDR2 SVGIG (reference sequence). V was pared by 5 bases and J by 5 bases, with 6 bases of the junction left unmatched. This CDR3 has 13 amino acids. CDR3 sequence reads: CAWPGQGWDEQYF. CDR3 DNA: TGTGCCTGGCCGGGACAGGGGTGGGACGAGCAGTACTTC.

The V and J genes are TRBV12-3 or TRBV12-4 and TRBJ1-1; 9 positions match TRBD1. The CDR3 consists of 13 residues. Germline trimming cut 9 bases from V and 4 bases from J; bases unmatched to any gene: 6. CDR3 in amino acids: CASTGGYATEAFF. The CDR3 DNA follows: TGTGCCAGTACAGGGGGCTACGCCACTGAAGCTTTCTTT.

The chain has TRBV7-6 and TRBJ1-1, with 7 nucleotides matching TRBD1. CDR3 length: 14 amino acids. V was clipped by 5 bases and J by 6 bases; unmatched bases: 9. Germline assignment: CDR1 SGHVS and CDR2 FNYEAQ. The CDR3 region is CASSPLRQGSEAFF. In DNA, the CDR3 is TGTGCCAGCAGCCCATTACGACAGGGCTCTGAAGCTTTCTTT.

This sequence joins TRBV20-1 and TRBJ1-1, with a tentative D call TRBD1 (6 bases). V shed 4 bases and J shed 7 bases, with 13 bases lying between them. This CDR3 comprises 12 residues. The germline V gene encodes CDR1 DFQATT and CDR2 SNEGSKA (reference sequence). This CDR3 reads CSAIQAGDEAFF. CDR3 DNA: TGCAGTGCTATTCAGGCAGGGGATGAAGCTTTCTTT.

The chain has TRBV7-9 and TRBJ2-7; D might be TRBD2 (5 bases). The CDR3 has 14 residues. V lost 4 bases and J 6 bases, leaving 16 bases between the germline ends. Germline CDR1 SEHNR, CDR2 FQNEAQ (reference sequence). The CDR3 sequence: CASSSYRGSREQYF. The CDR3 DNA reads TGTGCCAGCAGCTCCTACCGGGGTTCGCGCGAGCAGTACTTC.

This chain connects TRBV7-8 to TRBJ1-1; D possibly corresponds to TRBD1 (5 bases). CDR1 SGHVS and CDR2 FQNEAQ come from the germline V gene. The CDR3 contains 13 residues. The ends were cut back, 3 bases at V and 10 bases at J, with 15 bases in the middle. The CDR3 loop is CASSLNARVAAFF. Written as DNA, the CDR3 is TGTGCCAGCAGCTTGAATGCCAGGGTCGCAGCTTTCTTT.

This chain links TRBV5-1 with TRBJ2-1, with 11 bases lining up with TRBD2. The J segment lost 5 bases and the V segment lost 6 bases, leaving 7 bases of the junction unmatched. CDR3 size: 15 residues. Germline V gene data show CDR1 as SGHRS and CDR2 as YFSETQ. The CDR3 nucleotides are TGCGCCAGCACCCTGACTAGCGGGATCCACAATGAGCAGTTCTTC. Translating gives CASTLTSGIHNEQFF.

This chain joins TRBV2 and TRBJ2-7, with a weak D call TRBD2 (6 bases). Trimming left V 0 bases short and J 3 bases short, with 12 bases between. Germline CDR1 SNHLY, CDR2 FYNNEI. This CDR3 has 15 residues. CDR3 region: CASSEAAAGFYEQYF. The CDR3, as DNA: TGTGCCAGCAGTGAAGCGGCAGCGGGCTTCTACGAGCAGTACTTC.

This clonotype was detected a few times. This chain uses TRBV24-1 with TRBJ2-3; 7 bases line up with TRBD1. J gave up 3 bases and V 6 bases, and 2 bases lay outside the gene matches. In germline, CDR1 is KGHDR, CDR2 SFDVKD. The CDR3 loop spans 13 amino acids. CDR3 loop: CATSRQGTDTQYF. The DNA for the CDR3 is TGTGCCACCAGTAGACAGGGAACAGATACGCAGTATTTT.

This chain connects TRBV12-3 or TRBV12-4 to TRBJ1-1; D might be TRBD1 (6 bases). The ends were cut back, 6 bases at V and 8 bases at J, with 19 bases in the middle. There are 14 residues in the CDR3. The CDR3 DNA sequence: TGTGCCAGCAGGGACACAGGGTTGTCAGTCGAAGCTTTCTTT. It translates to CASRDTGLSVEAFF.

V is TRBV12-3 or TRBV12-4 and J is TRBJ2-7; 7 nucleotides line up with TRBD1. J lost 4 bases, V lost 5 bases, and 5 bases had no gene match. CDR3 length: 13 residues. The CDR3 here is CASSRDRRYEQYF. In nucleotides, the CDR3 is TGTGCCAGCAGTCGGGACAGAAGATACGAGCAGTACTTC.

This chain uses TRBV5-6 with TRBJ2-5; D remains unclear. Germline CDR1 reads SGHDT; CDR2 reads YYEEEE. The V end lost 0 bases, the J end lost 7 bases, and 7 bases lay between the germline ends. This CDR3 is built from 12 residues. The CDR3 bases are TGTGCCAGCAGCTTGGGGCCAGGGACCCAGTACTTC. It specifies CASSLGPGTQYF.

The gene calls are TRBV3-1 and TRBJ2-1, with D hard to call. Germline V gives CDR1 LGHDT, CDR2 YNNKEL (reference sequence). CDR3 length: 11 residues. Trimming cost V 0 bases and J 11 bases, with 5 bases left between them. CDR3 amino acids: CASSQEAKQFF. Here the CDR3 DNA reads TGTGCCAGCAGCCAAGAAGCGAAGCAGTTCTTC.

The chain uses TRBV7-9 and TRBJ1-2, with D unclear. Trimming shortened V by 6 bases and J by 4 bases, and 12 bases separated the two germline ends. In germline, CDR1 is SEHNR, CDR2 FQNEAQ (reference sequence). The CDR3 sequence is 13 residues long. CDR3 coding DNA: TGTGCCAGCAGTCTCGGAAAGGCCTATGGCTACACCTTC. Its translation is CASSLGKAYGYTF.

CDR3 loop: CASSYGHNTDTQYF. In DNA form, the CDR3 reads TGTGCCAGCAGTTACGGACACAACACAGATACGCAGTATTTT. The chain joins TRBV12-3 or TRBV12-4 to TRBJ2-3; tentative D call: TRBD1 (5 bases). The V end was cut by 4 bases, the J end by 2 bases, with 10 bases between. The CDR3 contains 14 residues.

The gene calls are TRBV5-1 and TRBJ2-1; 7 bases are a match to TRBD2. This CDR3 has 14 amino acids. Trimming at V came to 4 bases and at J to 8 bases, leaving 9 bases not matched to a gene. Germline CDR1 is SGHRS and CDR2 is YFSETQ. The CDR3, as DNA: TGCGCCAGCAGCCCTAGACTAGCAGCGGATGAGCAGTTCTTC. Its protein is CASSPRLAADEQFF.

V gene TRBV20-1 combines with J gene TRBJ2-7; D is unresolved. Per the germline V gene, CDR1 is DFQATT and CDR2 is SNEGSKA (reference sequence). This CDR3 has 12 residues. Trimming took off 5 bases at V and 0 bases at J, with 8 bases between the two ends. CDR3 sequence: CSAEKNSYEQYF. DNA of the CDR3: TGCAGTGCTGAAAAGAACTCCTACGAGCAGTACTTC.

The CDR3 protein is CSASGEAASTDTQYF. The CDR3 coding sequence is TGCAGTGCTAGCGGGGAGGCCGCTAGCACAGATACGCAGTATTTT. The V call is TRBV20-1, the J call TRBJ2-3, with D tentatively TRBD2 (6 bases). Trimming took off 3 bases at V and 0 bases at J, with 13 bases between the two ends. The CDR3 is 15 amino acids. Looked up from germline, CDR1 is DFQATT and CDR2 is SNEGSKA (reference sequence).

The chain is built from TRBV5-6 and TRBJ2-7, with 7 nucleotides matching TRBD1. Trimming at V came to 4 bases and at J to 4 bases, leaving 5 bases not matched to a gene. The CDR3 totals 13 residues. CDR1 is SGHDT, CDR2 YYEEEE, per germline. For the CDR3, the DNA is TGTGCCAGCAGCAAGGGACAGCATTACGAGCAGTACTTC. It translates to CASSKGQHYEQYF.

The chain employs TRBV4-2 and TRBJ1-2, with D possibly being TRBD1 (5 bases). The CDR3 covers 15 residues. Germline V gene data show CDR1 as LGHNA and CDR2 as YNFKEQ. V lost 0 bases and J 7 bases, leaving 15 bases between the germline ends. CDR3 DNA: TGTGCCAGCAGCCAAGACGTCAGGGCTCCGGCTGGCTACACCTTC. Protein product: CASSQDVRAPAGYTF.